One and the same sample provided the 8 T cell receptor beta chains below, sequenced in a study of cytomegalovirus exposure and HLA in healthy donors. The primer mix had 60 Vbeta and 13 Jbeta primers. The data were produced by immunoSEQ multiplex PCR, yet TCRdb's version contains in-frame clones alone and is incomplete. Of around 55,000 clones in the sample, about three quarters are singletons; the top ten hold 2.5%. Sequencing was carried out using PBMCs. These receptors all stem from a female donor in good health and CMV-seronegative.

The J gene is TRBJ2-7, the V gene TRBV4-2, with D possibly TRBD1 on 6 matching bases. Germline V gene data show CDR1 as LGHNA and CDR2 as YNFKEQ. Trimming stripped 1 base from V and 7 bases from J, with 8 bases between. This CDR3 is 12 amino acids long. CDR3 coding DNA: TGTGCCAGCAGCCAAGGCAGGGGTGAGCAGTACTTC. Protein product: CASSQGRGEQYF.

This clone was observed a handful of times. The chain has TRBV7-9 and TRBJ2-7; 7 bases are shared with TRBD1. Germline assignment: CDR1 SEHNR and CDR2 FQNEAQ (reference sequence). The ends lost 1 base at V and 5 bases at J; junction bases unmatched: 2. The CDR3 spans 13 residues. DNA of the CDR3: TGTGCCAGCAGCTTAGTAGGGGGCAACGAGCAGTACTTC. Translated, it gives CASSLVGGNEQYF.

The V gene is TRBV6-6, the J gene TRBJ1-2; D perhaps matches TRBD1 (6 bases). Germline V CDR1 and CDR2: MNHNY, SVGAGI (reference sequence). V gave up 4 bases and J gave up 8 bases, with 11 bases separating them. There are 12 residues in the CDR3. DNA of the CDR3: TGTGCCAGCAGTTCCTACAGGGAAGGCTACACCTTC. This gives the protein CASSSYREGYTF.

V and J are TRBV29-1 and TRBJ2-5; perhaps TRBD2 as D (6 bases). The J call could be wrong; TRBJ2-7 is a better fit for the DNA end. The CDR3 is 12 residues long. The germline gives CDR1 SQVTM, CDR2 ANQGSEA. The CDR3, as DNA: TGCAGCGTTGCCCGGGGGTCCGACGAGCAGTACTTC. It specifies CSVARGSDEQYF.

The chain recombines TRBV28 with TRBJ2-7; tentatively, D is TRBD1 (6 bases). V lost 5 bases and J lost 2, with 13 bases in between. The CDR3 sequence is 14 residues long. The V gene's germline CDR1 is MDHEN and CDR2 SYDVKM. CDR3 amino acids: CASSPGTKTYEQYF. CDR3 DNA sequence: TGTGCCAGCAGTCCCGGGACAAAAACCTACGAGCAGTACTTC.

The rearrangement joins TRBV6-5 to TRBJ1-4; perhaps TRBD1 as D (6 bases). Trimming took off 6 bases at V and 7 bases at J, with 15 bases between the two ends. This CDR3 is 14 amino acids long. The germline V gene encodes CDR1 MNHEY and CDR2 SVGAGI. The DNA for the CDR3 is TGTGCCAGCAGAACCGGGACACGTATTGAAAAACTGTTTTTT. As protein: CASRTGTRIEKLFF.

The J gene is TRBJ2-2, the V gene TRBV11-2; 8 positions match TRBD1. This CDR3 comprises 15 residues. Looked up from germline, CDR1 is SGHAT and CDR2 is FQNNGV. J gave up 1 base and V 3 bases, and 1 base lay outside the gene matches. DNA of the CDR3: TGTGCCAGCAGCTTCGGGACAGGGAACACCGGGGAGCTGTTTTTT. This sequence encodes CASSFGTGNTGELFF. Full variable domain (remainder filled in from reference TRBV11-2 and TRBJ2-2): EAGVAQSPRYKIIEKRQSVAFWCNPISGHATLYWYQQILGQGPKLLIQFQNNGVVDDSQLPKDRFSAERLKGVDSTLKIQPAKLEDSAVYLCASSFGTGNTGELFFGEGSRLTVL.

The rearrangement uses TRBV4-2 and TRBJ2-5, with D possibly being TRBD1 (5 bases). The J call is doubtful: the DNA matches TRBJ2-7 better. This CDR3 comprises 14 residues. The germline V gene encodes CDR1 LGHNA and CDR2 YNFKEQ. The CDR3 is CASSQAFSGYEQYF. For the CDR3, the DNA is TGTGCCAGCAGCCAAGCGTTCTCAGGGTACGAGCAGTACTTC.